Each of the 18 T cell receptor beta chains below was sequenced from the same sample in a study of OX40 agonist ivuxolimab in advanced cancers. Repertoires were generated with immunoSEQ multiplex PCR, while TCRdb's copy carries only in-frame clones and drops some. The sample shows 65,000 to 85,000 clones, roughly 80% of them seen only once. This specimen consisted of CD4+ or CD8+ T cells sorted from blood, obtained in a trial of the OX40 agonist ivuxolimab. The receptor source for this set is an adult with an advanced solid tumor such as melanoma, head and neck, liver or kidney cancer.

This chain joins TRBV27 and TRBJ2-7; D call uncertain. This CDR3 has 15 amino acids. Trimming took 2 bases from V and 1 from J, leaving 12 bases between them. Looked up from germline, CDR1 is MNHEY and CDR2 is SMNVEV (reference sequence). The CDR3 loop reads CASSLGAGISYEQYF. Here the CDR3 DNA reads TGTGCCAGCAGTTTAGGAGCAGGCATTTCCTACGAGCAGTACTTC.

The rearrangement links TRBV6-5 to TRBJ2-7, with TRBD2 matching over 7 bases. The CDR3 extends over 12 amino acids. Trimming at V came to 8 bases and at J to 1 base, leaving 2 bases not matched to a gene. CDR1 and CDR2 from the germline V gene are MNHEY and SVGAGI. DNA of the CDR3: TGTGCCAGCGGGGGGGATTCCTACGAGCAGTACTTC. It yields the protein CASGGDSYEQYF.

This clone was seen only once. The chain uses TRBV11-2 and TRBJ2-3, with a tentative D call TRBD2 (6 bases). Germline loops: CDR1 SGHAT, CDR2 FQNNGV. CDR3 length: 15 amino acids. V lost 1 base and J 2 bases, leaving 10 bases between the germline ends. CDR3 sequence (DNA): TGTGCCAGCAGCTTAGGGGCGGGATTCACAGATACGCAGTATTTT. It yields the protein CASSLGAGFTDTQYF.

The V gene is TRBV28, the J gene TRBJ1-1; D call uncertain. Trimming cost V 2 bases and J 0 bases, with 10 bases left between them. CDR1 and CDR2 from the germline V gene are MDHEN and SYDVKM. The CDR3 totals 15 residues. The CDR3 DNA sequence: TGTGCCAGCAGTTTACCCAGACCCTTGAACACTGAAGCTTTCTTT. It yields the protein CASSLPRPLNTEAFF.

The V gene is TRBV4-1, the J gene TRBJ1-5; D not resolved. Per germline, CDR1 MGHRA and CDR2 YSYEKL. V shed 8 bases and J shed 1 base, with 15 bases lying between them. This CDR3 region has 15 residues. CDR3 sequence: CASLPSAGSNQPQHF. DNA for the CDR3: TGCGCCAGCCTCCCCTCCGCAGGCAGCAATCAGCCCCAGCATTTT.

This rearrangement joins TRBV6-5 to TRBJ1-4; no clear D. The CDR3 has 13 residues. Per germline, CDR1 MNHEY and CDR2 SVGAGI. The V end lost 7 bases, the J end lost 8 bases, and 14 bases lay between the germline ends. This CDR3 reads CASIGGNDEKLFF. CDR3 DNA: TGTGCCAGCATAGGAGGGAACGACGAAAAACTGTTTTTT.

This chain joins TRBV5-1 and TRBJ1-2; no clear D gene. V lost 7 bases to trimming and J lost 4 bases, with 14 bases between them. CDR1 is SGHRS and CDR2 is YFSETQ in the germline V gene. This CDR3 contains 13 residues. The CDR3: CASREGLTYGYTF. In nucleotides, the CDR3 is TGCGCCAGCCGCGAGGGTCTTACCTATGGCTACACCTTC. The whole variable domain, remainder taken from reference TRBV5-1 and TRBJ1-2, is KAGVTQTPRYLIKTRGQQVTLSCSPISGHRSVSWYQQTPGQGLQFLFEYFSETQRNKGNFPGRFSGRQFSNSRSEMNVSTLELGDSALYLCASREGLTYGYTFGSGTRLTVV.

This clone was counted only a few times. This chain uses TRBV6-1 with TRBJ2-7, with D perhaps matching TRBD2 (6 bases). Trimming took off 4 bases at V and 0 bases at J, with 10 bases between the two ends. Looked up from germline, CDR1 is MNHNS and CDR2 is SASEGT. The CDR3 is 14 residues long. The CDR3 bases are TGTGCCAGCAGTGTTAGCGGCCCCTCCTACGAGCAGTACTTC. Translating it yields CASSVSGPSYEQYF.

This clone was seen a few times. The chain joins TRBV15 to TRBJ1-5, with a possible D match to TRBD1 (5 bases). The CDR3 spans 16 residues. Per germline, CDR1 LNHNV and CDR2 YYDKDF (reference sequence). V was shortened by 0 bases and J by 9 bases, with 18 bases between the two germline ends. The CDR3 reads CATSREGGAGPGPQHF. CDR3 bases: TGTGCCACCAGCAGAGAGGGAGGGGCAGGCCCAGGGCCCCAGCATTTT.

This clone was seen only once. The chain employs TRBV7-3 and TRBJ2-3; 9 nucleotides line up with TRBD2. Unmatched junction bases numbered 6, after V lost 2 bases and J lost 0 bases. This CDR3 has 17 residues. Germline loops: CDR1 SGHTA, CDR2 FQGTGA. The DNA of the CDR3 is TGTGCCAGCAGCTTAGGCGGGGGGGCCCCTAGCACAGATACGCAGTATTTT. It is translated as CASSLGGGAPSTDTQYF.

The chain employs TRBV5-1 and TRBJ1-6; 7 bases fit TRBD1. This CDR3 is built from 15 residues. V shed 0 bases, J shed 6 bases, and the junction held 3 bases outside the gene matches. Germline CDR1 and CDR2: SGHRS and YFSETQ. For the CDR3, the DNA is TGCGCCAGCAGCTTGGGGGGGGACAGTAATTCACCCCTCCACTTT. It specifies CASSLGGDSNSPLHF.

The CDR3 spells CACPLDTTMGYTF. As DNA, the CDR3 is TGTGCCTGCCCTCTGGACACCACAATGGGCTACACCTTC. V and J are TRBV30 and TRBJ1-2; D is perhaps TRBD1 (5 bases). This CDR3 has 13 residues. In germline, CDR1 is GTSNPN, CDR2 SVGIG (reference sequence). Trimming cost V 6 bases and J 8 bases, with 19 bases left between them. Drawing the rest from reference TRBV30 and TRBJ1-2, the complete variable domain is SQTIHQWPATLVQPVGSPLSLECTVEGTSNPNLYWYRQAAGRGLQLLFYSVGIGQISSEVPQNLSASRPQDRQFILSSKKLLLSDSGFYLCACPLDTTMGYTFGSGTRLTVV.

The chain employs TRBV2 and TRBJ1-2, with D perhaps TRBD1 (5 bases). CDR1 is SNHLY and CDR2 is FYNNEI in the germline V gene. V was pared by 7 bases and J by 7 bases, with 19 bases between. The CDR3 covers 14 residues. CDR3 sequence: CASKVGLEGLGYTF. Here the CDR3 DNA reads TGTGCCAGCAAGGTCGGACTGGAGGGGCTTGGCTACACCTTC.

The CDR3 loop reads CASSEYRVETQYF. CDR3 DNA sequence: TGTGCCAGCAGTGAGTACAGGGTTGAGACCCAGTACTTC. V and J are TRBV6-1 and TRBJ2-5, with D perhaps TRBD1 (6 bases). CDR3 length equals 13 residues. Germline V gives CDR1 MNHNS, CDR2 SASEGT. The V and J ends lost 3 bases and 5 bases respectively, with 10 bases between them.

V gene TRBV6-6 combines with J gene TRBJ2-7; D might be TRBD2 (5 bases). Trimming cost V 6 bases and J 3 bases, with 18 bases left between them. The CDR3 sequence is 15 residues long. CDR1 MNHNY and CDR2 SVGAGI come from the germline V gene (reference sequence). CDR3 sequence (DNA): TGTGCCAGCAGCGAAACGGACTTTCATTTCTACGAGCAGTACTTC. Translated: CASSETDFHFYEQYF.

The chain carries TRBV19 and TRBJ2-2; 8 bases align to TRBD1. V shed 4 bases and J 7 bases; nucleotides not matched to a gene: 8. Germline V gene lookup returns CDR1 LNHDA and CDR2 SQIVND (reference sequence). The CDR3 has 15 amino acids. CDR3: CASSTGQGLGGELFF. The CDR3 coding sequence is TGTGCCAGTAGTACCGGACAGGGTTTGGGCGGGGAGCTGTTTTTT.

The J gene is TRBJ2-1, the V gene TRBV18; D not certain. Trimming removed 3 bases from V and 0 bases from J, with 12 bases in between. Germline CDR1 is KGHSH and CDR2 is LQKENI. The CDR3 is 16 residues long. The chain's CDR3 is CASSPRALSSYNEQFF. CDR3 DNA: TGTGCCAGCTCACCTAGGGCCCTTAGCTCCTACAATGAGCAGTTCTTC.

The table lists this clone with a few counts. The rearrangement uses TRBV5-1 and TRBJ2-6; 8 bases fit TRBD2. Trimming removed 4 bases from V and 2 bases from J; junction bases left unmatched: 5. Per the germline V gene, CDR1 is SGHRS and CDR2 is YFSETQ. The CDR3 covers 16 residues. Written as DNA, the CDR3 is TGCGCCAGCAGCCCCGGGGGGGGCGCTGGGGCCAACGTCCTGACTTTC. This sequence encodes CASSPGGGAGANVLTF.